This passage covers 31 T cell receptor beta chains from one sample sequenced in a study of T cell changes during pregnancy in multiple sclerosis. Measured with immunoSEQ multiplex PCR; TCRdb has only the in-frame clones, and not every one. Among about 110,000 clones, roughly 90% were seen once, and the ten largest hold 0.78%. This material consisted of peripheral blood, taken in the third trimester of pregnancy. The source is a female donor in good health, enrolled as a control in a pregnancy study.

This clone was seen just once. The same CDR3 arises from other DNA sequences in this sample as well. The chain has TRBV30 and TRBJ1-1; the match to TRBD1 covers 8 bases. V was pared by 0 bases and J by 5 bases, with 2 bases of the junction left unmatched. There are 13 residues in the CDR3. Germline CDR1 and CDR2: GTSNPN and SVGIG (reference sequence). CDR3 sequence (DNA): TGTGCCTGGAGTGTCGACAGGGGTACTGAAGCTTTCTTT. It is translated as CAWSVDRGTEAFF.

The chain couples TRBV2 to TRBJ1-1; no definite D call. CDR3 length: 14 amino acids. V dropped 0 bases and J dropped 2 bases, with 7 bases sitting between them. Germline CDR1 SNHLY, CDR2 FYNNEI. The CDR3, as DNA: TGTGCCAGCAGTGAAGCCGGGGAAAACACTGAAGCTTTCTTT. Encoded protein: CASSEAGENTEAFF.

The V call is TRBV9, the J call TRBJ2-7; 16 nucleotides align to TRBD2. CDR1 is SGDLS and CDR2 is YYNGEE in the germline V gene. After removal of 3 bases from V and 2 bases from J, the junction contained 11 bases not matched to a gene. CDR3 length: 19 amino acids. DNA of the CDR3: TGTGCCAGCAGCGGTAGCGGGACTAGCGGGGGGGGTAAGCCCTACGAGCAGTACTTC. Translated, it gives CASSGSGTSGGGKPYEQYF.

V and J are TRBV7-9 and TRBJ2-7; TRBD1 aligns across 7 bases. The V and J ends lost 5 bases and 2 bases, in that order; junction bases with no gene match: 6. The germline V gene encodes CDR1 SEHNR and CDR2 FQNEAQ (reference sequence). This CDR3 is built from 14 residues. For the CDR3, the DNA is TGTGCCAGCAGCCCCGGGACAGAGGCCTACGAGCAGTACTTC. Amino acids: CASSPGTEAYEQYF.

The chain couples TRBV9 to TRBJ1-1; 8 bases agree with TRBD1. This CDR3 comprises 15 residues. Germline V CDR1 and CDR2: SGDLS, YYNGEE. V shed 4 bases, J shed 5 bases, and the junction held 10 bases outside the gene matches. The CDR3 sequence is CASSPAGGVRTEAFF. The CDR3 nucleotides are TGTGCCAGCAGCCCCGCAGGGGGCGTTAGGACTGAAGCTTTCTTT. The variable domain in full, completed from reference TRBV9 and TRBJ1-1, reads DSGVTQTPKHLITATGQRVTLRCSPRSGDLSVYWYQQSLDQGLQFLIQYYNGEERAKGNILERFSAQQFPDLHSELNLSSLELGDSALYFCASSPAGGVRTEAFFGQGTRLTVV.

The chain couples TRBV4-3 to TRBJ1-1; 7 bases are shared with TRBD1. Looked up from germline, CDR1 is LGHNA and CDR2 is YSLEER. The CDR3 is 14 amino acids. V was pared by 0 bases and J by 12 bases, with 10 bases of the junction left unmatched. The CDR3 protein is CASSQDKQGLTTFF. CDR3 coding DNA: TGCGCCAGCAGCCAAGATAAACAGGGGTTGACTACTTTCTTT.

The chain combines TRBV7-2 with TRBJ2-7; 10 bases are a match to TRBD2. The V and J ends lost 3 bases and 0 bases, in that order; junction bases with no gene match: 14. This CDR3 region has 19 residues. Germline CDR1 and CDR2: SGHTA and FQGNSA. The CDR3 bases are TGTGCCAGCAGCTTCCTATCAGCAATGGCTAGCGGGGGCTCCTACGAGCAGTACTTC. Amino acid sequence: CASSFLSAMASGGSYEQYF.

The chain carries TRBV7-3 and TRBJ2-2, with no clear D. This CDR3 spans 13 amino acids. Germline values: CDR1 SGHTA, CDR2 FQGTGA. Trimming cost V 4 bases and J 4 bases, with 7 bases left between them. CDR3 protein: CASSSPGTGELFF. DNA for the CDR3: TGTGCCAGCAGCTCACCCGGCACCGGGGAGCTGTTTTTT.

The chain employs TRBV30 and TRBJ2-2; tentative D call: TRBD1 (6 bases). The germline V gene encodes CDR1 GTSNPN and CDR2 SVGIG (reference sequence). The CDR3 totals 12 residues. Trimming cost V 4 bases and J 8 bases, with 11 bases left between them. Written as DNA, the CDR3 is TGTGCCTGGACCCCAGGGGATGGGGAGCTGTTTTTT. This encodes CAWTPGDGELFF.

The genes are TRBV6-5 and TRBJ2-2, with 8 bases identical to TRBD2. J gave up 5 bases and V 5 bases, and 7 bases lay outside the gene matches. Germline CDR1 MNHEY, CDR2 SVGAGI. The CDR3 loop spans 15 amino acids. Here the CDR3 DNA reads TGTGCCAGCAGTGCCTGGACTAGCCGTACCGGGGAGCTGTTTTTT. This gives the protein CASSAWTSRTGELFF.

This clone appeared once. V gene TRBV21-1 combines with J gene TRBJ2-3; no DNA check was done on the table's D call, TRBD1. TRBV21-1 is a pseudogene segment. The CDR3 runs 16 residues. The CDR3 is CASSARARDITDTQYF. CDR3 nucleotide sequence: TGTGCCAGCAGCGCTCGGGCCCGGGACATCACAGATACGCAGTATTTT.

This sequence joins TRBV4-1 and TRBJ1-4, with 7 bases fitting TRBD1. Trimming took 4 bases from V and 4 from J; bases not matched to a gene: 9. This CDR3 has 16 amino acids. Germline lookup yields CDR1 MGHRA and CDR2 YSYEKL. This CDR3 is CASSPFGTANNEKLFF. CDR3 nucleotide sequence: TGCGCCAGCAGCCCGTTCGGGACAGCCAATAATGAAAAACTGTTTTTT.

The V gene is TRBV5-4, the J gene TRBJ2-5; 8 nucleotides match TRBD1. Germline CDR1 and CDR2: SGHNT and YYREEE (reference sequence). With V trimmed by 2 bases and J by 5 bases, 8 bases remained unmatched. This CDR3 contains 15 residues. DNA of the CDR3: TGTGCCAGCAGCTTTTGGACAGGGAGGCAGGAGACCCAGTACTTC. Translation: CASSFWTGRQETQYF.

The V and J genes are TRBV9 and TRBJ1-2; TRBD1 matches 7 bases. The CDR3 has 14 residues. Germline V gives CDR1 SGDLS, CDR2 YYNGEE. V dropped 3 bases and J dropped 0; count of bases not matched to a gene: 2. The CDR3 sequence: CASSGDRTNYGYTF. CDR3 sequence (DNA): TGTGCCAGCAGCGGGGACAGAACTAACTATGGCTACACCTTC.

The chain links TRBV4-2 to TRBJ2-7; unclear D gene. CDR3 length equals 15 residues. V shed 0 bases and J shed 3 bases, with 12 bases lying between them. Germline assignment: CDR1 LGHNA and CDR2 YNFKEQ. The CDR3 protein is CASSQEGYSLYEQYF. The CDR3, as DNA: TGTGCCAGCAGCCAAGAAGGTTACAGCCTCTACGAGCAGTACTTC.

The rearrangement uses TRBV7-2 and TRBJ1-5; weak D call: TRBD1 (5 bases). Germline V CDR1 and CDR2: SGHTA, FQGNSA. The CDR3 totals 13 residues. V lost 2 bases, J lost 7 bases, and 9 bases lay in between. CDR3 sequence (DNA): TGTGCCAGCAGCTTACAGGGCTCCCAGCCCCAGCATTTT. It specifies CASSLQGSQPQHF.

The rearrangement joins TRBV6-5 to TRBJ1-2; D is unresolved. CDR3 length equals 16 residues. Trimming stripped 2 bases from V and 4 bases from J, with 17 bases between. CDR1 and CDR2 (germline): MNHEY, SVGAGI. CDR3 loop: CASSYQWGGSAYGYTF. In DNA form, the CDR3 reads TGTGCCAGCAGTTACCAATGGGGAGGGTCGGCCTATGGCTACACCTTC.

J is TRBJ2-5 and V is TRBV27; TRBD2 matches 11 bases. Unmatched junction bases numbered 5, after V lost 5 bases and J lost 0 bases. Per germline, CDR1 MNHEY and CDR2 SMNVEV (reference sequence). This CDR3 is 16 amino acids long. CDR3 in amino acids: CASSPRTSGYQETQYF. The DNA of the CDR3 is TGTGCCAGCAGTCCCCGGACTAGCGGGTACCAAGAGACCCAGTACTTC.

The chain joins TRBV6-5 to TRBJ1-1, with unresolved D. Trimming shortened V by 2 bases and J by 0 bases, and 4 bases separated the two germline ends. Germline loops: CDR1 MNHEY, CDR2 SVGAGI. The CDR3 has 13 residues. The CDR3 DNA is TGTGCCAGCAGTTACCGGGTGAACACTGAAGCTTTCTTT. This gives the protein CASSYRVNTEAFF.

The rearrangement joins TRBV7-9 to TRBJ2-7, with a weak D call TRBD1 (6 bases). The germline V gene encodes CDR1 SEHNR and CDR2 FQNEAQ (reference sequence). Trimming took 1 base from V and 2 from J, leaving 12 bases between them. This CDR3 is 15 amino acids long. This chain's CDR3 is CASSLVPGATYEQYF. CDR3 DNA: TGTGCCAGCAGCTTAGTCCCAGGGGCCACCTACGAGCAGTACTTC.

The chain couples TRBV30 to TRBJ1-2, with a possible D match to TRBD1 (6 bases). The CDR3 covers 12 residues. Trimming pared 0 bases from V and 4 bases from J, leaving 6 bases between. Per germline, CDR1 GTSNPN and CDR2 SVGIG (reference sequence). This CDR3 reads CAWSVQGYGYTF. For the CDR3, the DNA is TGTGCCTGGAGTGTACAGGGCTATGGCTACACCTTC.

This clone was observed once. The rearrangement links TRBV19 to TRBJ1-5; weak D call: TRBD1 (5 bases). Trimming stripped 1 base from V and 7 bases from J, with 14 bases between. The germline V gene has CDR1 LNHDA and CDR2 SQIVND (reference sequence). The length of the CDR3 is 15 residues. The CDR3 sequence: CASSIGTSRGQPQHF. In nucleotides, the CDR3 is TGTGCCAGTAGTATAGGGACCTCGCGGGGCCAGCCCCAGCATTTT.

The chain carries TRBV13 and TRBJ1-4; perhaps TRBD1 as D (6 bases). The CDR3 has 15 amino acids. Germline V gene data show CDR1 as PRHDT and CDR2 as FYEKMQ (reference sequence). Trimming stripped 6 bases from V and 3 bases from J, with 14 bases between. Here the CDR3 DNA reads TGTGCCAGCAGGGGCAGGGGTTTTCCTAATGAAAAACTGTTTTTT. Translated, it gives CASRGRGFPNEKLFF.

The chain couples TRBV19 to TRBJ2-4, with D possibly being TRBD1 (5 bases). Germline loops: CDR1 LNHDA, CDR2 SQIVND (reference sequence). The CDR3 contains 14 residues. With 2 bases removed from V and 0 bases from J, the gap between germline ends came to 5 bases. The DNA of the CDR3 is TGTGCCAGTAGTATACAGGGAGCCAAAAACATTCAGTACTTC. Translated: CASSIQGAKNIQYF.

The CDR3 region is CASSYSMTVNTGELFF. CDR3 sequence (DNA): TGTGCCAGCAGTTACTCGATGACAGTAAACACCGGGGAGCTGTTTTTT. The rearrangement uses TRBV6-5 and TRBJ2-2, with D maybe TRBD1 (5 bases). CDR1 and CDR2 from the germline V gene are MNHEY and SVGAGI. The CDR3 extends over 16 amino acids. V lost 0 bases, J lost 2 bases, and 10 bases lay in between.

This rearrangement joins TRBV9 to TRBJ2-5; TRBD1 is a possible D gene (6 bases). Germline V CDR1 and CDR2: SGDLS, YYNGEE. V was cut by 3 bases and J by 5 bases, with 11 bases left in between. CDR3 length: 13 amino acids. The CDR3, as DNA: TGTGCCAGCAGCGGGACAACAGGGGAGACCCAGTACTTC. Translating gives CASSGTTGETQYF.

The chain combines TRBV7-3 with TRBJ1-1, with D possibly being TRBD1 (5 bases). This CDR3 has 14 residues. Germline V gene lookup returns CDR1 SGHTA and CDR2 FQGTGA. V was pared by 0 bases and J by 4 bases, with 9 bases between. CDR3 in DNA: TGTGCCAGCAGCTTAACGCCAGGGCCCACTGAAGCTTTCTTT. Translated: CASSLTPGPTEAFF.

The V call is TRBV5-4, the J call TRBJ2-1, with TRBD2 matching over 11 bases. The CDR3 is 17 residues long. CDR1 and CDR2 from the germline V gene are SGHNT and YYREEE (reference sequence). J gave up 7 bases and V 3 bases, and 12 bases lay outside the gene matches. For the CDR3, the DNA is TGTGCCAGCAGCTCACCGGGACTAGCGGCGGAGGGGAATGAGCAGTTCTTC. As protein: CASSSPGLAAEGNEQFF.

The CDR3 sequence is CASSSTQGQNTEAFF. The CDR3 nucleotides read TGTGCCAGCAGTTCAACACAGGGACAAAACACTGAAGCTTTCTTT. V usage is TRBV6-6 and J usage is TRBJ1-1, with D possibly matching TRBD1 (6 bases). CDR1 MNHNY and CDR2 SVGAGI come from the germline V gene (reference sequence). The CDR3 spans 15 residues. V was clipped by 4 bases and J by 2 bases, with 14 bases between them.

The chain uses TRBV18 and TRBJ1-2; maybe TRBD1 (6 bases). The CDR3 length is 14 residues. Between the trimmed V and J ends, which lost 3 bases and 3 bases, there was a span of 11 bases. The germline gives CDR1 KGHSH, CDR2 LQKENI. DNA for the CDR3: TGTGCCAGCTCACCGGCACAGGGCGACTATGGCTACACCTTC. This encodes CASSPAQGDYGYTF. The full variable domain, its missing parts supplied by reference TRBV18 and TRBJ1-2, is NAGVMQNPRHLVRRRGQEARLRCSPMKGHSHVYWYRQLPEEGLKFMVYLQKENIIDESGMPKERFSAEFPKEGPSILRIQQVVRGDSAAYFCASSPAQGDYGYTFGSGTRLTVV.

V usage is TRBV5-4 and J usage is TRBJ2-7; TRBD2 aligns across 10 bases. This CDR3 has 17 amino acids. The junction had 10 bases not matched to a gene; V was cut back by 4 bases and J by 0 bases. Germline V CDR1 and CDR2: SGHNT, YYREEE (reference sequence). The CDR3 here is CASSTELAGTFSYEQYF. The CDR3 DNA sequence: TGTGCCAGCAGCACGGAACTAGCGGGGACTTTCTCCTACGAGCAGTACTTC.